This passage covers 10 T cell receptor beta chains from one sample sequenced in a study of T cells in Graves' hyperthyroidism and ophthalmopathy. It was RNA transcripts that yielded the amplified TCR beta CDR3 regions. The HTBI set primed first-round TCR CDR3 RT-PCR. TCRdb re-derived calls from the multiplex PCR reads in MiXCR, one entry per CDR3 protein. The repertoire holds hundreds of thousands of distinct CDR3 sequences, with 20% as singletons. Sequenced material: blood. These receptors all come from a man between 35 and 55 years old with Graves' ophthalmopathy.

This clonotype has only one observation. The J gene is TRBJ1-3, the V gene TRBV19, with D uncertain. Trimming took 5 bases from V and 2 from J, leaving 10 bases between them. The germline CDR1 and CDR2 sequences are LNHDA and SQIVND (reference sequence). This CDR3 is built from 14 residues. This CDR3 is CASSDVSPGNTIYF. CDR3 DNA: TGTGCCAGTAGTGACGTCAGTCCTGGAAACACCATATATTTT.

The chain uses TRBV27 and TRBJ1-5; D is undetermined. The CDR3 is made up of 13 amino acids. Trimming stripped 6 bases from V and 1 base from J, with 7 bases between. Germline CDR1 and CDR2: MNHEY and SMNVEV (reference sequence). The CDR3 loop reads CASSLISNQPQHF. DNA for the CDR3: TGTGCCAGCAGCTTAATCAGCAATCAGCCCCAGCATTTT.

This clonotype appeared a few times. The V call is TRBV18, the J call TRBJ2-1, with TRBD2 as a possible D gene (5 bases). Germline values: CDR1 KGHSH, CDR2 LQKENI. This CDR3 is built from 15 residues. The ends were cut back, 3 bases at V and 2 bases at J, with 11 bases in the middle. As DNA, the CDR3 is TGTGCCAGCTCACCTGAAGGACTGGCCTACAATGAGCAGTTCTTC. Protein sequence: CASSPEGLAYNEQFF.

This clonotype appeared many times. The chain links TRBV13 to TRBJ2-3, with 8 bases matching TRBD2. With 5 bases clipped from V and 4 bases from J, the junction kept 8 bases outside the gene matches. This CDR3 is 15 amino acids long. Germline V gene data show CDR1 as PRHDT and CDR2 as FYEKMQ (reference sequence). The CDR3 DNA reads as TGTGCCAGCAGCGCTAGCGGGTCGGAGGCAGATACGCAGTATTTT. This translates into CASSASGSEADTQYF.

This clonotype was picked up a small number of times. The chain employs TRBV18 and TRBJ2-1, with D maybe TRBD1 (6 bases). CDR1 and CDR2 (germline): KGHSH, LQKENI. Trimming took off 5 bases at V and 9 bases at J, with 14 bases between the two ends. The CDR3 is 13 amino acids. CDR3 coding DNA: TGTGCCAGCTCAGCTGGGACAACCTTTGAGCAGTTCTTC. It specifies CASSAGTTFEQFF.

This clonotype has a count of ten or more. J is TRBJ2-7 and V is TRBV7-2, with D hard to call. This CDR3 region has 14 residues. Trimming took off 1 base at V and 3 bases at J, with 10 bases between the two ends. Germline assignment: CDR1 SGHTA and CDR2 FQGNSA. The chain's CDR3 is CASSLDPGSYEQYF. The CDR3 nucleotides read TGTGCCAGCAGCTTAGACCCGGGTAGCTACGAGCAGTACTTC. The full variable domain, completed using reference TRBV7-2 and TRBJ2-7, is GAGVSQSPSNKVTEKGKDVELRCDPISGHTALYWYRQSLGQGLEFLIYFQGNSAPDKSGLPSDRFSAERTGGSVSTLTIQRTQQEDSAVYLCASSLDPGSYEQYFGPGTRLTVT.

J is TRBJ2-4 and V is TRBV5-8; tentative D call: TRBD2 (6 bases). Looked up from germline, CDR1 is SGHTS and CDR2 is YDEGEE. The CDR3 has 14 amino acids. Trimming pared 4 bases from V and 6 bases from J, leaving 14 bases between. The CDR3 loop is CASSPSLARNIQYF. The CDR3 DNA sequence: TGTGCCAGCAGCCCATCACTAGCCCGAAACATTCAGTACTTC. Based on the CDR3 plus reference TRBV5-8 and TRBJ2-4, the full variable domain is EAGVTQSPTHLIKTRGQQATLRCSPISGHTSVYWYQQALGLGLQFLLWYDEGEERNRGNFPPRFSGRQFPNYSSELNVNALELEDSALYLCASSPSLARNIQYFGAGTRLSVL.

This clonotype came up many times. V gene TRBV11-2 combines with J gene TRBJ2-5; TRBD1 is a possible D gene (7 bases). Trimming cost V 2 bases and J 2 bases, with 15 bases left between them. This CDR3 has 16 amino acids. Germline loops: CDR1 SGHAT, CDR2 FQNNGV. The CDR3 nucleotides read TGTGCCAGCAGCTTATCTCTGTCAGGGGGGCAAGAGACCCAGTACTTC. Protein product: CASSLSLSGGQETQYF.

This rearrangement joins TRBV5-1 to TRBJ1-3, with 10 nucleotides matching TRBD1. Germline loops: CDR1 SGHRS, CDR2 YFSETQ. V was pared by 3 bases and J by 2 bases, with 2 bases of the junction left unmatched. This CDR3 is 15 amino acids long. This chain's CDR3 is CASSSTGGPGNTIYF. The CDR3 DNA reads TGCGCCAGCAGCTCGACAGGGGGCCCTGGAAACACCATATATTTT.

This clonotype appeared many times. The chain is built from TRBV2 and TRBJ2-7; maybe TRBD1 (6 bases). CDR1 and CDR2 (germline): SNHLY, FYNNEI. The CDR3 runs 12 residues. The V end lost 11 bases, the J end lost 0 bases, and 11 bases lay between the germline ends. The CDR3 sequence: CASGQLSYEQYF. The CDR3 coding sequence is TGTGCCTCTGGACAGCTCTCCTACGAGCAGTACTTC.